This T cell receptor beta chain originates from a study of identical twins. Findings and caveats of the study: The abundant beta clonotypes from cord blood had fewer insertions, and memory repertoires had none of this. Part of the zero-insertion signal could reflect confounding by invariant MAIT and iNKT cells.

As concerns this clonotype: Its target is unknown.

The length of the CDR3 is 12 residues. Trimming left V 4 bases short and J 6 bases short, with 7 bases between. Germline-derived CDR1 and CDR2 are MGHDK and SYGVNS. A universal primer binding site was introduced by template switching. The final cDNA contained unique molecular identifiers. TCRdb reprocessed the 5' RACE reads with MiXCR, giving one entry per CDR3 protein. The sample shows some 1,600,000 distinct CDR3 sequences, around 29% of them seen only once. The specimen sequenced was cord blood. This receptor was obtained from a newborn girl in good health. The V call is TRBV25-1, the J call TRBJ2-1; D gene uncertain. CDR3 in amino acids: CASSAYCNEQFF. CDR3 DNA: TGTGCCAGCAGTGCTTACTGCAATGAGCAGTTCTTC.